Each of the 20 T cell receptor beta chains below was sequenced from the same sample in a study of early T cells in non-severe SARS-CoV-2 infection. TCRdb re-called the 5' RACE reads with MiXCR, one entry per CDR3 protein. Among 98,000 or so distinct CDR3 sequences, approximately 11% were seen once, and the ten largest hold 5.1%. Sequencing was done on a sample of whole blood. All receptors derive from an adult who was a healthcare worker with PCR-confirmed SARS-CoV-2 infection or an uninfected control (not recorded which).

The CDR3: CASSETPNGAFF. The DNA of the CDR3 is TGTGCCAGCAGCGAGACCCCCAACGGCGCTTTCTTT. This chain uses TRBV7-9 with TRBJ1-1; D gene unclear. The V end was cut by 5 bases, the J end by 11 bases, with 15 bases between. This CDR3 contains 12 residues. CDR1 is SEHNR and CDR2 is FQNEAQ in the germline V gene (reference sequence). The full variable domain, with the rest looked up from reference TRBV7-9 and TRBJ1-1, is DTGVSQNPRHKITKRGQNVTFRCDPISEHNRLYWYRQTLGQGPEFLTYFQNEAQLEKSRLLSDRFSAERPKGSFSTLEIQRTEQGDSAMYLCASSETPNGAFFGQGTRLTVV.

This clonotype was detected ten times or more. The V gene is TRBV7-9, the J gene TRBJ1-1; no firm D call. The V and J ends lost 5 bases and 0 bases respectively, with 10 bases between them. The CDR3 has 14 residues. Germline lookup yields CDR1 SEHNR and CDR2 FQNEAQ (reference sequence). In DNA, the CDR3 is TGTGCCAGCAGCGTGACAACCATGAACACTGAAGCTTTCTTT. This encodes CASSVTTMNTEAFF.

In this sample, this clonotype turned up a few times. This rearrangement joins TRBV29-1 to TRBJ2-1; 10 bases are a match to TRBD1. CDR3 size: 14 residues. After removal of 5 bases from V and 8 bases from J, the junction contained 9 bases not matched to a gene. The germline V gene encodes CDR1 SQVTM and CDR2 ANQGSEA. The CDR3 is CSVFDRGHKDEQFF. For the CDR3, the DNA is TGCAGCGTTTTTGACAGGGGGCATAAGGATGAGCAGTTCTTC.

This clonotype was observed many times. The rearrangement uses TRBV20-1 and TRBJ2-3; TRBD2 is a possible D gene (6 bases). This CDR3 is built from 15 residues. The V gene's germline CDR1 is DFQATT and CDR2 SNEGSKA (reference sequence). V was clipped by 0 bases and J by 6 bases, with 16 bases between them. The CDR3 DNA sequence: TGCAGTGCTAGAGACCGGCGGGACTCTACGGATACGCAGTATTTT. Its translation is CSARDRRDSTDTQYF.

This clonotype was detected a few times. The J gene is TRBJ2-3, the V gene TRBV20-1, with 11 bases that match TRBD2. V was clipped by 3 bases and J by 1 base; unmatched bases: 6. CDR3 length: 16 amino acids. Germline CDR1 reads DFQATT; CDR2 reads SNEGSKA (reference sequence). CDR3 protein: CSASPTSGARTDTQYF. Written as DNA, the CDR3 is TGCAGTGCTAGTCCGACTAGCGGGGCCCGCACAGATACGCAGTATTTT.

This sequence joins TRBV4-2 and TRBJ1-2, with D possibly matching TRBD1 (5 bases). V gave up 1 base and J gave up 7 bases, with 13 bases separating them. Germline V gene sequence: CDR1 LGHNA, CDR2 YNFKEQ. The CDR3 extends over 14 amino acids. This chain's CDR3 is CASSQASQGGGYTF. CDR3 sequence (DNA): TGTGCCAGCAGCCAAGCGAGTCAGGGAGGTGGCTACACCTTC.

The rearrangement joins TRBV23-1 to TRBJ1-2; perhaps TRBD1 as D (5 bases). TRBV23-1 is an ORF for which the function is uncertain. The CDR3 contains 13 residues. Trimming took off 0 bases at V and 4 bases at J, with 6 bases between the two ends. CDR3 DNA sequence: TGCGCCAGCAGTCAATCGGGGGGCTATGGCTACACCTTC. It encodes CASSQSGGYGYTF.

The chain uses TRBV7-7 and TRBJ1-1; a weak D match, TRBD1 (5 bases). The V end was cut by 1 base, the J end by 1 base, with 10 bases between. The CDR3 is 15 residues long. Germline CDR1 SSHAT, CDR2 FNYEAQ (reference sequence). The CDR3 DNA sequence: TGTGCCAGCAGCTTAGGACCCGGGACGAACACTGAAGCTTTCTTT. Translating it yields CASSLGPGTNTEAFF.

J is TRBJ1-2 and V is TRBV27, with a tentative D call TRBD1 (5 bases). Germline CDR1 and CDR2: MNHEY and SMNVEV (reference sequence). The CDR3 loop spans 14 amino acids. Between the trimmed V and J ends, which lost 3 bases and 5 bases, there was a span of 13 bases. CDR3 amino acids: CASSFTGTAYGYTF. CDR3 sequence (DNA): TGTGCCAGCAGTTTTACCGGGACGGCGTATGGCTACACCTTC.

This clonotype was seen more than once but under ten times. This CDR3 is CASSSSGLAGNEQFF. The DNA of the CDR3 is TGTGCCAGCAGCTCATCAGGACTAGCGGGAAATGAGCAGTTCTTC. The chain is built from TRBV11-3 and TRBJ2-1, with TRBD2 matching 12 bases. V was pared by 4 bases and J by 7 bases, with 5 bases of the junction left unmatched. Germline-derived CDR1 and CDR2 are SGHNT and YENEEA. This CDR3 is 15 amino acids long.

This clonotype was counted only a few times. The CDR3 sequence: CASSIAGTGGRNTQYF. The CDR3 DNA follows: TGTGCCAGCAGTATCGCCGGAACAGGGGGTCGGAATACGCAGTATTTT. The chain has TRBV27 and TRBJ2-3; 8 positions match TRBD1. The CDR3 is made up of 16 amino acids. From germline, CDR1 is MNHEY and CDR2 SMNVEV (reference sequence). The V gene end was trimmed by 5 bases and the J gene end by 7 bases; junction bases not matched to a gene: 14.

The chain uses TRBV12-3 or TRBV12-4 and TRBJ1-5, with 8 bases aligning to TRBD1. The CDR3 is 15 residues long. V lost 5 bases, J lost 6 bases, and 9 bases stayed unmatched. The CDR3 bases are TGTGCCAGCAGTCCTTCAGGCAGGGGGCTTCAGCCCCAGCATTTT. This codes for CASSPSGRGLQPQHF.

This clonotype appeared a few times. The V and J genes are TRBV4-1 and TRBJ2-2; D gene ambiguous. The V end was cut by 3 bases, the J end by 8 bases, with 19 bases between. CDR3 length: 16 residues. Germline lookup yields CDR1 MGHRA and CDR2 YSYEKL. The CDR3, as DNA: TGCGCCAGCAGCCATGGGATTGGCTCGGGTTCTGGGGAGCTGTTTTTT. Residues: CASSHGIGSGSGELFF.

The gene calls are TRBV28 and TRBJ1-1, with D perhaps matching TRBD1 (6 bases). Germline values: CDR1 MDHEN, CDR2 SYDVKM. The CDR3 sequence is 13 residues long. Trimming pared 8 bases from V and 3 bases from J, leaving 13 bases between. The CDR3 sequence: CASLPGQYTEAFF. The DNA for the CDR3 is TGTGCCAGCCTGCCGGGACAATACACTGAAGCTTTCTTT.

The rearrangement joins TRBV14 to TRBJ1-2, with D possibly TRBD1 on 5 matching bases. Germline V gene sequence: CDR1 SGHDN, CDR2 FVKESK. Trimming removed 3 bases from V and 0 bases from J, with 17 bases in between. The length of the CDR3 is 17 residues. The CDR3 sequence: CASSHLGTARSNYGYTF. For the CDR3, the DNA is TGTGCCAGCAGCCACCTAGGGACGGCCAGATCTAACTATGGCTACACCTTC.

The chain joins TRBV7-6 to TRBJ2-1; 8 bases align to TRBD2. Germline V gene data show CDR1 as SGHVS and CDR2 as FNYEAQ. After removal of 5 bases from V and 4 bases from J, the junction contained 10 bases not matched to a gene. This CDR3 has 16 residues. The CDR3 here is CASSLHQRGSYNEQFF. The CDR3 nucleotides read TGTGCCAGCAGCCTCCACCAGCGGGGGAGTTACAATGAGCAGTTCTTC.

This clonotype was detected a few times. The chain is built from TRBV5-1 and TRBJ1-6; 8 nucleotides line up with TRBD1. The V and J ends lost 3 bases and 7 bases, in that order; junction bases with no gene match: 3. Germline CDR1 reads SGHRS; CDR2 reads YFSETQ. The CDR3 covers 14 residues. The DNA for the CDR3 is TGCGCCAGCAGCTCGGACAGGGACAATTCACCCCTCCACTTT. This codes for CASSSDRDNSPLHF.

This clonotype occurred many times. This chain links TRBV14 with TRBJ1-2; D gene ambiguous. The CDR3 is 11 residues long. V lost 5 bases, J lost 8 bases, and 9 bases lay in between. Germline V lookup: CDR1 SGHDN, CDR2 FVKESK. The CDR3 DNA reads as TGTGCCAGCAGCGCGGGAATCGGCTACACCTTC. Its protein product is CASSAGIGYTF. Combining the CDR3 with reference TRBV14 and TRBJ1-2 gives the whole variable domain EAGVTQFPSHSVIEKGQTVTLRCDPISGHDNLYWYRRVMGKEIKFLLHFVKESKQDESGMPNNRFLAERTGGTYSTLKVQPAELEDSGVYFCASSAGIGYTFGSGTRLTVV.

This clonotype was counted many times. This chain connects TRBV18 to TRBJ1-5, with 9 positions matching TRBD1. The V gene's germline CDR1 is KGHSH and CDR2 LQKENI. V dropped 2 bases and J dropped 5; count of bases not matched to a gene: 4. This CDR3 comprises 15 residues. The CDR3 region is CASSPGTGPHQPQHF. The CDR3 nucleotides read TGTGCCAGCTCACCAGGGACAGGGCCCCATCAGCCCCAGCATTTT.

In this sample, this clonotype turned up many times. The CDR3 region is CASLQGNQPQHF. The CDR3 nucleotides read TGTGCCAGCTTACAGGGGAATCAGCCCCAGCATTTT. The gene calls are TRBV6-1 and TRBJ1-5, with 7 bases matching TRBD1. The ends lost 8 bases at V and 4 bases at J; junction bases unmatched: 2. The CDR3 totals 12 residues. Germline V gives CDR1 MNHNS, CDR2 SASEGT.